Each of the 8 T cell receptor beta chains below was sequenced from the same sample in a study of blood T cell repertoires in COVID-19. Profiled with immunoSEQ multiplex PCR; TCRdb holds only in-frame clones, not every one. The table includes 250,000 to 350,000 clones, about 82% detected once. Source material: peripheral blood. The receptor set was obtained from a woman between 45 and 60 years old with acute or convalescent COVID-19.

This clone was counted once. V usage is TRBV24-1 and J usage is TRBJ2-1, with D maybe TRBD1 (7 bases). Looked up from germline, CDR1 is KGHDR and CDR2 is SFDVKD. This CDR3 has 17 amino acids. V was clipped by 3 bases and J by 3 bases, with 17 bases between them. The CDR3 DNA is TGTGCCACCAGTGATCCCCCTGGGGGGACAGTCTACAATGAGCAGTTCTTC. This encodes CATSDPPGGTVYNEQFF.

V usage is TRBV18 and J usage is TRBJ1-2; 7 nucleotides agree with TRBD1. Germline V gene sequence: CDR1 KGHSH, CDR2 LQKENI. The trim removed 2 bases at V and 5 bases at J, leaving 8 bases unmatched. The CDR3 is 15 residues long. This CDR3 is CASSPMTGLGYGYTF. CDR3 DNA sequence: TGTGCCAGCTCACCAATGACAGGGTTGGGATATGGCTACACCTTC.

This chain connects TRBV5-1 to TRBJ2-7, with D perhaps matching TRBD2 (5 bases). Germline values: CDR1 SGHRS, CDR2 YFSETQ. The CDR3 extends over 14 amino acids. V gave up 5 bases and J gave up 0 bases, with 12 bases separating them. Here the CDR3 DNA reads TGCGCCAGCAGTGGAAGCGGCCTCTCCTACGAGCAGTACTTC. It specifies CASSGSGLSYEQYF.

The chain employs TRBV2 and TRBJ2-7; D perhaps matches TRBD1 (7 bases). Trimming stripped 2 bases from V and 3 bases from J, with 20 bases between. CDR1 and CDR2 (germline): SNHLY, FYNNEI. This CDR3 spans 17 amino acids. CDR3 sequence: CASSENFSPGGNYEQYF. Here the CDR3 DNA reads TGTGCCAGCAGTGAAAACTTTTCGCCAGGGGGGAACTACGAGCAGTACTTC.

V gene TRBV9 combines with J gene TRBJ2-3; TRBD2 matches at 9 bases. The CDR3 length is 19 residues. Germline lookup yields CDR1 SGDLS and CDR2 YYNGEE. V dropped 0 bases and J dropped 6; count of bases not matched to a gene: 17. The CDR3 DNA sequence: TGTGCCAGCAGCGTAGAGGGAGTGGGGGCGGGAGGGCCATTGGATACGCAGTATTTT. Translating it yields CASSVEGVGAGGPLDTQYF.

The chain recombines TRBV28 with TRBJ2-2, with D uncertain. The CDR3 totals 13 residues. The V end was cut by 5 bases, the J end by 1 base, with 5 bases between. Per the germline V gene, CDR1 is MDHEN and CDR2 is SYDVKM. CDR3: CASSIQNTGELFF. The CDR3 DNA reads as TGTGCCAGCAGTATCCAGAACACCGGGGAGCTGTTTTTT.

In nucleotides, the CDR3 is TGTGCCAGCAGTTACGGGCTAGCGGGAGGTTACAATGAGCAGTTCTTC. Protein sequence: CASSYGLAGGYNEQFF. The rearrangement uses TRBV6-5 and TRBJ2-1; 11 bases agree with TRBD2. The V gene's germline CDR1 is MNHEY and CDR2 SVGAGI. This CDR3 has 16 residues. The junction had 4 bases not matched to a gene; V was cut back by 2 bases and J by 4 bases.

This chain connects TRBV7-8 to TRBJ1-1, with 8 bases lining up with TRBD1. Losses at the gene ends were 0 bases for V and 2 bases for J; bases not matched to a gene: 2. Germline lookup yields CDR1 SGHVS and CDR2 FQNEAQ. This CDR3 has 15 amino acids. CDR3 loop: CASSLAGQGNTEAFF. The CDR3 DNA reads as TGTGCCAGCAGCTTAGCCGGACAGGGCAACACTGAAGCTTTCTTT.